The clone carrying this TCR beta chain came up once. Its specificity is not known. TCRdb's table, derived via immunoSEQ multiplex PCR, lists solely in-frame clones and lacks some. This sample has about 820,000 clones, with 90% to 95% found just once. This sample is drawn from a study of shared clonotypes between healthy human individuals. Germline-derived CDR1 and CDR2 are MGHRA and YSYEKL. Trimming removed 3 bases from V and 2 bases from J; junction bases left unmatched: 7. CDR3 size: 16 residues. Selected positively for CCR7 and CD45RO-negative, naive CD8 cells excluded terminally differentiated effector memory CD45RA+ cells. General study findings and limits: Shared across a few donors were 4% to 5% of the naive CD4 clonotypes.

The sequenced sample was naive CD8+ T cells sorted from blood. The clonotype comes from a man under 40 in good health. V is TRBV4-1 and J is TRBJ2-3, with 8 bases identical to TRBD1. CDR3 in DNA: TGCGCCAGCAGCCACCCGGGACAGGCGTCCACAGATACGCAGTATTTT. Amino acid sequence: CASSHPGQASTDTQYF.